The 26 T cell receptor beta chains below were found in one sample sequenced in a study of T cell responses to AZD1222 COVID-19 vaccine. Only in-frame clones appear in the TCRdb table, and some are missing; sequencing was by immunoSEQ multiplex PCR. Altogether tens of thousands of clones are present, around 87% being singletons, with the ten largest covering more than 20%. This material consisted of peripheral blood, taken on day 0 of AZD1222 vaccination. The source of these receptors is an adult in good health.

This chain links TRBV5-1 with TRBJ2-1; 12 positions match TRBD2. CDR1 and CDR2 (germline): SGHRS, YFSETQ. V gave up 5 bases and J gave up 7 bases; unmatched junction bases: 10. The CDR3 extends over 16 amino acids. Written as DNA, the CDR3 is TGCGCCAGCAGTCCCCTCACTAGCGGGGGGAAGAATGAGCAGTTCTTC. This translates into CASSPLTSGGKNEQFF.

The CDR3 nucleotides are TGTGCCAGCAGTGAAGCGCGGGGCCGGGGTCCCCAGCATTTT. It encodes CASSEARGRGPQHF. The chain joins TRBV2 to TRBJ1-5; D is possibly TRBD1 (5 bases). This CDR3 comprises 14 residues. CDR1 and CDR2 (germline): SNHLY, FYNNEI. V dropped 0 bases and J dropped 10 bases, with 13 bases sitting between them.

A few counts support this clone. The genes are TRBV25-1 and TRBJ1-6; no firm D call. The length of the CDR3 is 14 residues. Germline V CDR1 and CDR2: MGHDK, SYGVNS. The V end lost 3 bases, the J end lost 8 bases, and 11 bases lay between the germline ends. CDR3 residues: CASSDWDSYSPLHF. The CDR3 DNA reads as TGTGCCAGCAGTGATTGGGATTCCTATTCACCCCTCCACTTT.

The chain is built from TRBV7-3 and TRBJ1-1, with TRBD1 matching 10 bases. In germline, CDR1 is SGHTA, CDR2 FQGTGA. The V gene end was trimmed by 5 bases and the J gene end by 1 base; junction bases not matched to a gene: 4. This CDR3 is 15 amino acids long. CDR3 in DNA: TGTGCCAGCAGCGCACGACAGGGGGCGAACACTGAAGCTTTCTTT. Amino acid sequence: CASSARQGANTEAFF.

The rearrangement uses TRBV7-2 and TRBJ2-2; D not certain. With 1 base removed from V and 1 base from J, the gap between germline ends came to 7 bases. Germline loops: CDR1 SGHTA, CDR2 FQGNSA. There are 15 residues in the CDR3. Here the CDR3 DNA reads TGTGCCAGCAGCTTAGTCGGAATGAACACCGGGGAGCTGTTTTTT. This translates into CASSLVGMNTGELFF.

The rearrangement links TRBV3-1 (or the pseudogene TRBV3-2) to TRBJ2-1; D not resolved. Germline assignment: CDR1 LGHDT and CDR2 YNNKEL (reference sequence). This CDR3 comprises 12 residues. Trimming took off 4 bases at V and 4 bases at J, with 5 bases between the two ends. DNA of the CDR3: TGTGCCAGCAGCCCAGGATACAATGAGCAGTTCTTC. This encodes CASSPGYNEQFF.

The rearrangement uses TRBV28 and TRBJ1-2; weak D call: TRBD1 (6 bases). The CDR3 is made up of 13 amino acids. The germline CDR1 and CDR2 sequences are MDHEN and SYDVKM. V shed 6 bases and J shed 6 bases, with 14 bases lying between them. CDR3 loop: CASRYRVRDGYTF. CDR3 sequence (DNA): TGTGCCAGCAGATACAGGGTCAGGGATGGCTACACCTTC.

This clone was observed a single time. The V call is TRBV29-1, the J call TRBJ2-2; D possibly matches TRBD1 or TRBD2 (5 bases each). CDR3 length equals 14 residues. Germline V gene sequence: CDR1 SQVTM, CDR2 ANQGSEA. Trimming cost V 0 bases and J 5 bases, with 10 bases left between them. CDR3: CSVEEGVRTGELFF. Written as DNA, the CDR3 is TGCAGCGTTGAAGAGGGGGTGCGGACCGGGGAGCTGTTTTTT.

V and J are TRBV7-2 and TRBJ1-6; perhaps TRBD1 as D (5 bases). V was cut by 5 bases and J by 6 bases, with 11 bases left in between. CDR1 is SGHTA, CDR2 FQGNSA, per germline. The CDR3 runs to 14 residues. CDR3 region: CASSQRQSNSPLHF. The CDR3 DNA follows: TGTGCCAGCAGCCAAAGACAGAGTAATTCACCCCTCCACTTT.

The chain joins TRBV4-2 to TRBJ2-2; TRBD2 agrees at 12 bases. The CDR3 is made up of 16 amino acids. Germline V gene data show CDR1 as LGHNA and CDR2 as YNFKEQ. V gave up 1 base and J gave up 10 bases; unmatched junction bases: 7. CDR3 amino acids: CASSQAASGGALELFF. CDR3 sequence (DNA): TGTGCCAGCAGCCAAGCGGCTAGCGGGGGGGCCTTGGAGCTGTTTTTT.

V usage is TRBV2 and J usage is TRBJ2-5; 10 bases line up with TRBD2. Germline CDR1 is SNHLY and CDR2 is FYNNEI. V trimming: 1 base; J trimming: 5 bases; junction bases outside the gene matches: 7. The CDR3 spans 16 residues. As DNA, the CDR3 is TGTGCCAGCAGTGAAGGGGTAGCGGGGGGTGAGGAGACCCAGTACTTC. Its translation is CASSEGVAGGEETQYF.

To note about this clone: The junction differs from germline at one of its ends, possibly a read error. The chain combines TRBV10-3 with TRBJ1-1; 8 bases match TRBD1. This CDR3 is 13 amino acids long. Germline lookup yields CDR1 ENHRY and CDR2 SYGVKD. The CDR3 loop reads CAIGGQGQTGAFF. The CDR3 DNA follows: TGTGCCATCGGCGGACAGGGCCAAACTGGAGCTTTCTTT.

The chain couples TRBV6-1 to TRBJ1-1; D is ambiguous. Per germline, CDR1 MNHNS and CDR2 SASEGT. The germline V and J ends were trimmed by 3 bases and 7 bases, with 21 bases remaining between them. The CDR3 length is 16 residues. The CDR3, as DNA: TGTGCCAGCAGTGAGGTCTCCGGAGGGATAGGTTATGAAGCTTTCTTT. Translation gives CASSEVSGGIGYEAFF.

J is TRBJ2-7 and V is TRBV3-1 (or the pseudogene TRBV3-2), with D perhaps matching TRBD1 (6 bases). The CDR3 consists of 15 residues. With 4 bases removed from V and 6 bases from J, the gap between germline ends came to 19 bases. From germline, CDR1 is LGHDT and CDR2 YNNKEL (reference sequence). Here the CDR3 DNA reads TGTGCCAGCAGCCTCTTTCGGGACATTTACCGCGAGCAGTACTTC. Residues: CASSLFRDIYREQYF.

This chain uses TRBV5-4 with TRBJ2-2; D unresolved. CDR1 is SGHNT, CDR2 YYREEE, per germline (reference sequence). Trimming took 6 bases from V and 1 from J, leaving 10 bases between them. This CDR3 is 14 amino acids long. Written as DNA, the CDR3 is TGTGCCAGCACCGAGACACAGAACACCGGGGAGCTGTTTTTT. As protein: CASTETQNTGELFF.

The gene calls are TRBV28 and TRBJ1-6; 10 nucleotides align to TRBD1. CDR3 size: 15 residues. The ends lost 4 bases at V and 9 bases at J; junction bases unmatched: 6. CDR1 and CDR2 (germline): MDHEN, SYDVKM. The CDR3 is CASSSRTGGGSPLHF. The CDR3 coding sequence is TGTGCCAGCAGTTCCCGGACAGGGGGGGGTTCACCCCTCCACTTT.

The CDR3 nucleotides read TGTGCCAGCAGTGATACGACGAGGGCGCGGGGCTACACCTTC. It specifies CASSDTTRARGYTF. This chain joins TRBV25-1 and TRBJ1-2; D gene ambiguous. Germline V gene sequence: CDR1 MGHDK, CDR2 SYGVNS. This CDR3 spans 14 amino acids. V lost 3 bases, J lost 8 bases, and 16 bases lay in between.

J is TRBJ2-3 and V is TRBV30, with 14 bases matching TRBD2. This CDR3 has 15 amino acids. With V trimmed by 5 bases and J by 2 bases, 3 bases remained unmatched. Germline CDR1 reads GTSNPN; CDR2 reads SVGIG (reference sequence). The CDR3 DNA is TGTGCCTGGGGGGGACTAGCGGGAGCCACAGATACGCAGTATTTT. Translation gives CAWGGLAGATDTQYF.

The genes are TRBV27 and TRBJ2-1, with 9 bases that match TRBD2. The CDR3 sequence is 16 residues long. From germline, CDR1 is MNHEY and CDR2 SMNVEV (reference sequence). The V segment lost 2 bases and the J segment 7 bases; nucleotides outside the gene matches: 9. The CDR3 spells CASSLRILAGKNEQFF. The CDR3 DNA sequence: TGTGCCAGCAGTTTAAGGATCCTAGCGGGGAAAAATGAGCAGTTCTTC.

The rearrangement joins TRBV21-1 to TRBJ2-3. TRBV21-1 is a listed pseudogene. The CDR3 has 15 amino acids. CDR3 nucleotide sequence: TGTGCCAGCAGCTCAATCCCGGGCCTCACAGATACGCAGTATTTT. Encoded protein: CASSSIPGLTDTQYF.

This rearrangement joins TRBV7-8 to TRBJ2-7; 8 bases agree with TRBD1. With 1 base clipped from V and 6 bases from J, the junction kept 8 bases outside the gene matches. Germline lookup yields CDR1 SGHVS and CDR2 FQNEAQ. This CDR3 region has 15 residues. CDR3: CASSLVGQGVPEQYF. The CDR3 DNA sequence: TGTGCCAGCAGCTTAGTTGGACAGGGAGTCCCCGAGCAGTACTTC. The full variable domain, rest sourced from reference TRBV7-8 and TRBJ2-7, is GAGVSQSPRYKVAKRGQDVALRCDPISGHVSLFWYQQALGQGPEFLTYFQNEAQLDKSGLPSDRFFAERPEGSVSTLKIQRTQQEDSAVYLCASSLVGQGVPEQYFGPGTRLTVT.

This clone has only a few counts. The genes are TRBV7-9 and TRBJ1-6; TRBD1 might be the D (6 bases). V was shortened by 3 bases and J by 10 bases, with 13 bases between the two germline ends. The CDR3 has 14 residues. Germline V gene sequence: CDR1 SEHNR, CDR2 FQNEAQ (reference sequence). The CDR3 sequence: CASSFGGLASPLHF. CDR3 DNA: TGTGCCAGCAGCTTCGGGGGCTTAGCGTCACCCCTCCACTTT.

The rearrangement joins TRBV25-1 to TRBJ1-2, with D perhaps matching TRBD1 (6 bases). V was cut by 8 bases and J by 4 bases, with 23 bases left in between. Germline V gene lookup returns CDR1 MGHDK and CDR2 SYGVNS. The CDR3 has 16 residues. The CDR3 sequence is CASGGPRPVIIYGYTF. In nucleotides, the CDR3 is TGTGCCAGCGGGGGGCCCAGACCGGTTATCATCTATGGCTACACCTTC.

The rearrangement links TRBV19 to TRBJ1-6; D perhaps matches TRBD1 (5 bases). Germline V gene lookup returns CDR1 LNHDA and CDR2 SQIVND (reference sequence). Trimming pared 5 bases from V and 7 bases from J, leaving 15 bases between. The CDR3 has 15 amino acids. The CDR3 coding sequence is TGTGCCAGTAGTTCCACCGGGACTCAAAATTCACCCCTCCACTTT. It translates to CASSSTGTQNSPLHF.

This chain links TRBV4-2 with TRBJ2-1; D gene uncertain. V was pared by 1 base and J by 6 bases, with 10 bases between. The germline CDR1 and CDR2 sequences are LGHNA and YNFKEQ. This CDR3 has 14 residues. CDR3 residues: CASSQGGGSNEQFF. The CDR3 DNA sequence: TGTGCCAGCAGCCAAGGCGGTGGTAGCAATGAGCAGTTCTTC.

The chain is built from TRBV7-2 and TRBJ1-6, with D possibly TRBD1 on 5 matching bases. V was clipped by 4 bases and J by 6 bases, with 16 bases between them. The CDR3 spans 16 residues. Germline CDR1 reads SGHTA; CDR2 reads FQGNSA. The DNA of the CDR3 is TGTGCCAGCAGCTGGGGCCCCGGACACCCTAATTCACCCCTCCACTTT. Protein product: CASSWGPGHPNSPLHF.